The clone carrying this T cell receptor beta chain appeared a few times. What it binds is not known. These data come from a study of cytomegalovirus exposure and HLA in healthy donors. Study results and limitations: In an earlier analysis, about 87% or about 30%: the productive usage of most TCR beta V segments. Under in vitro conditions, a few CMV-associated chains were confirmed as specific for CMV antigens.

The junction had 6 bases not matched to a gene; V was cut back by 0 bases and J by 9 bases. There are 14 residues in the CDR3. Germline V gene sequence: CDR1 SGHRS, CDR2 YFSETQ. Primers included in the PCR were 60 Vbeta and 13 Jbeta primers. Produced via immunoSEQ multiplex PCR; TCRdb's table is partial and in-frame only. The data show about 82,000 clones, around 76% seen once. The source of this sequence is a woman in her 50s in good health and CMV-seropositive. The sequencing input was PBMCs. The chain joins TRBV5-1 to TRBJ2-1; 7 bases fit TRBD1. CDR3: CASSLAGTVPEQFF. In DNA form, the CDR3 reads TGCGCCAGCAGCTTGGCTGGGACAGTTCCTGAGCAGTTCTTC.